This is a list of T cell receptor beta chains from one sample in a study of tumor-infiltrating lymphocytes in localized non-small cell lung cancer. Using immunoSEQ multiplex PCR, the repertoire was profiled, and TCRdb retains in-frame clones only, with some absent. The data contain over 5,500 clones, 61% of them seen just once; the ten biggest clones take up over 9%. The sequenced material came from lung tumor tissue. These receptors were collected from a human donor with non-small cell lung cancer. Each CDR3 is given with its conserved first and last residue. D genes are given only for firm matches. Rows may omit the clone size; those that give it use once, few, many or a size class.

CDR3 | DNA | size | D | J | V
CASSPRTASNTEAFF | TGTGCCAGCAGCCCTCGGACAGCCTCAAACACTGAAGCTTTCTTT | once | . | TRBJ1-1 | TRBV11-2
CASSGTVFYEQYF | TGTGCCAGTTCCGGGACAGTTTTCTACGAGCAGTACTTC | few | TRBD1 | TRBJ2-7 | TRBV19
CASSQRTSGGPYNEQFF | TGCGCCAGCAGCCAAAGGACTAGCGGGGGGCCCTACAATGAGCAGTTCTTC | few | TRBD2 | TRBJ2-1 | TRBV5-1
CASSEWQGMNTEAFF | TGCGCCAGCAGTGAGTGGCAGGGAATGAACACTGAAGCTTTCTTT | large | . | TRBJ1-1 | TRBV10-2
CASRSEGAGANVLTF | TGTGCCAGTAGGTCCGAAGGGGCTGGGGCCAACGTCCTGACTTTC | . | . | TRBJ2-6 | TRBV19
CASSWLWANEQFF | TGTGCCAGCAGCTGGCTTTGGGCGAATGAGCAGTTCTTC | few | . | TRBJ2-1 | TRBV5-4
CASSSPSGRRHF | TGTGCCAGCAGCTCCCCCTCTGGACGGCGTCACTTC | . | . | TRBJ2-5 | TRBV7-2
CASSSGTLDEQYF | TGTGCCAGCAGTTCCGGGACACTGGACGAGCAGTACTTC | medium-sized | . | TRBJ2-7 | TRBV6-5
CASSHRQVNQPQHF | TGTGCCAGCAGCCACCGACAGGTCAATCAGCCCCAGCATTTT | . | . | TRBJ1-5 | TRBV14
CASSRDRNYGYTF | TGTGCCAGCAGCCGCGACCGGAACTATGGCTACACCTTC | . | . | TRBJ1-2 | TRBV11-2
CASAPGDGNTIYF | TGTGCCAGCGCCCCAGGGGATGGAAACACCATATATTTT | . | . | TRBJ1-3 | TRBV2
CASSLGAGGTGELFF | TGTGCCAGCAGCTTGGGGGCAGGGGGAACCGGGGAGCTGTTTTTT | . | TRBD1 | TRBJ2-2 | TRBV5-8
CASSFRTGGGTDTQYF | TGTGCCAGCAGCTTTCGAACGGGGGGGGGTACAGATACGCAGTATTTT | once | TRBD2 | TRBJ2-3 | TRBV7-2
CASSQGTDGNSPLHF | TGCGCCAGCAGCCAAGGCACGGACGGGAATTCACCCCTCCACTTT | large | . | TRBJ1-6 | TRBV4-1
CATSRDARNNQPQHF | TGTGCCACCAGCAGAGATGCCAGGAACAATCAGCCCCAGCATTTT | . | . | TRBJ1-5 | TRBV15
CASRGQSSMNTEAFF | TGTGCCAGCAGGGGACAGTCTTCTATGAACACTGAAGCTTTCTTT | medium-sized | TRBD1 | TRBJ1-1 | TRBV2
CASSLTPTGGFNYGYTF | TGTGCCAGCAGCTTGACCCCGACAGGGGGCTTTAACTATGGCTACACCTTC | . | TRBD1 | TRBJ1-2 | TRBV5-6
CASSLEGRTDTQYF | TGCGCCAGCAGCTTGGAAGGGAGGACAGATACGCAGTATTTT | . | . | TRBJ2-3 | TRBV5-1
CASSPPELARGYEQYF | TGTGCCAGCAGTCCCCCCGAACTAGCGAGAGGCTACGAGCAGTACTTC | few | TRBD2 | TRBJ2-7 | TRBV28
CASEDRGLTEAFF | TGTGCCAGTGAAGACAGGGGCTTGACTGAAGCTTTCTTT | . | TRBD1 | TRBJ1-1 | TRBV19